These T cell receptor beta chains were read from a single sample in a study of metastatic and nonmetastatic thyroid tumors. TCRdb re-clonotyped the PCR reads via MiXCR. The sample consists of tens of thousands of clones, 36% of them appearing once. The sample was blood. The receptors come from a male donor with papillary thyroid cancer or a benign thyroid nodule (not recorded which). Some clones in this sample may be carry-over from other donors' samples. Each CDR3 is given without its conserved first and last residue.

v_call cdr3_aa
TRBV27 ASAGGFGGGNQPQH
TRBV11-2 ASSLESLTDTQY
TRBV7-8 ASSLWAADTQY
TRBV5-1 ASSLGTGVMNTEAF
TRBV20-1 SARKTGDDEKLF
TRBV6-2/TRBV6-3 ASSGGYATNEKLF
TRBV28 ASKDNSGNTIY
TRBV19 ASSISGGEYTQY
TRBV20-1 SARDRRGGDYGYT
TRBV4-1 ASSQAGTGRTMNTEAF
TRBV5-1 ASSLTGSYGYT
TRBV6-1 ATTLAGELF
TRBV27 ASSHGSYEQY
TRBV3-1 ASSHWTSSYEQY
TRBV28 ATKGGTFSYEQY
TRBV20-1 SARLQGGTGANVLT
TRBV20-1 SATRDFIREQY
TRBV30 ASWEGGEQY
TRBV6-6 ASSYQGRTEAF
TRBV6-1 ASSAPRGRGSPLH
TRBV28 ASNRREGGQETQY
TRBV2 ASGGSATSGRLIGSQY
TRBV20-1 SARTEPGSPLH
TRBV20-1 SARDIPSGIYEQY
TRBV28 ASSGRRDGTEAF
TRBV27 ASRKRGGQSSYEQY
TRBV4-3 ASSQSRGAGEDTQY
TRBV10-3 AISESMFAESDTQY
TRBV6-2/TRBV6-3 ASSRSHLPYEQY
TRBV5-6 ASSLGATPANYGYT
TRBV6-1 ASLGTDYSTNYGYT
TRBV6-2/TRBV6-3 ASRLAGGPNYEQY
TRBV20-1 SASSVNYGYT
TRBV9 ASSSREGSSTDTQY
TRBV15 ATSSFRANEQY
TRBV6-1 ASRRGSGNTGELF
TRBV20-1 SARDDSNSYGYT
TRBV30 AWSREDTQY
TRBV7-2 ASSLAPGGGSPLH
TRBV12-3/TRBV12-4 ASSLSGLPTQY
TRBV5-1 ASSSLAGGPNEQF
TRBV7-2 ASSLPQGDTIY
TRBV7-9 ASSLEQGEQY
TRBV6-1 ASSQKAPGNTIY